This entry lists 17 T cell receptor beta chains sequenced from one sample in a study of cytomegalovirus exposure and HLA in healthy donors (dated by TCRdb to about 2017). The library was made by the immunoSEQ multiplex PCR assay. A mixture of 60 forward primers for TCR Vbeta segments and 13 reverse primers for TCR Jbeta segments was used in the multiplex PCR. TCRdb took this table from immuneACCESS and kept in-frame rearrangements with V and J called. Such tables lack part of the clones; where checked against another copy, unresolved V genes explain under half of the gap, and the rest is unexplained. This sample's clone table shows under 200,000 clones. The top ten constitute roughly 0.83% of the sample. Sequenced: PBMCs. All receptors come from a woman younger than 35 in good health and CMV-seropositive.

The CDR3 DNA is TGCGCCAGCAGCGCCACGGACAGTACAAACACTGAAGCTTTCTTT. Residues: CASSATDSTNTEAFF. The chain joins TRBV5-1 to TRBJ1-1; perhaps TRBD1 as D (6 bases). The CDR3 contains 15 residues. Germline V lookup: CDR1 SGHRS, CDR2 YFSETQ. Trimming removed 4 bases at V and 2 bases at J, with 15 bases between. The full variable domain, in which reference TRBV5-1 and TRBJ1-1 provide the parts outside the CDR3, is KAGVTQTPRYLIKTRGQQVTLSCSPISGHRSVSWYQQTPGQGLQFLFEYFSETQRNKGNFPGRFSGRQFSNSRSEMNVSTLELGDSALYLCASSATDSTNTEAFFGQGTRLTVV.

The gene calls are TRBV5-5 and TRBJ1-1; TRBD1 agrees at 9 bases. V trimming: 4 bases; J trimming: 6 bases; junction bases outside the gene matches: 7. Germline loops: CDR1 SGHKS, CDR2 YYEKEE (reference sequence). This CDR3 comprises 14 residues. CDR3 nucleotides: TGTGCCAGCAGCCACGGACAGGGGTTCCCTGAAGCTTTCTTT. It encodes CASSHGQGFPEAFF.

The chain employs TRBV30 and TRBJ2-2, with 8 bases lining up with TRBD2. The CDR3 length is 15 residues. Germline lookup yields CDR1 GTSNPN and CDR2 SVGIG (reference sequence). J lost 3 bases, V lost 3 bases, and 6 bases had no gene match. In DNA, the CDR3 is TGTGCCTGGAGCCGGCGGGGGGTCGACACCGGGGAGCTGTTTTTT. This codes for CAWSRRGVDTGELFF.

J is TRBJ1-5 and V is TRBV7-8; a possible D gene is TRBD1 (6 bases). The germline V gene encodes CDR1 SGHVS and CDR2 FQNEAQ. With 5 bases removed from V and 7 bases from J, the gap between germline ends came to 18 bases. The CDR3 has 15 amino acids. This CDR3 is CASSGPEQGYQPQHF. The CDR3 nucleotides are TGTGCCAGCAGCGGGCCGGAACAGGGATACCAGCCCCAGCATTTT. The full variable domain, in which reference TRBV7-8 and TRBJ1-5 provide the parts outside the CDR3, is GAGVSQSPRYKVAKRGQDVALRCDPISGHVSLFWYQQALGQGPEFLTYFQNEAQLDKSGLPSDRFFAERPEGSVSTLKIQRTQQEDSAVYLCASSGPEQGYQPQHFGDGTRLSIL.

The chain uses TRBV7-6 and TRBJ2-2, with TRBD2 as a possible D gene (5 bases). Germline CDR1 and CDR2: SGHVS and FNYEAQ. The CDR3 runs 12 residues. With 5 bases removed from V and 7 bases from J, the gap between germline ends came to 8 bases. The CDR3 here is CASSRELGELFF. The CDR3 region has the DNA TGTGCCAGCAGCAGGGAGCTCGGGGAGCTGTTTTTT.

As DNA, the CDR3 is TGTGCCAGCAGTTACTCGGCGGGGGGACGACCTTACGAGCAGTACTTC. Its protein product is CASSYSAGGRPYEQYF. The J gene is TRBJ2-7, the V gene TRBV6-5, with 8 bases aligning to TRBD2. V shed 0 bases and J 4 bases; nucleotides not matched to a gene: 8. Germline V CDR1 and CDR2: MNHEY, SVGAGI. The CDR3 runs to 16 residues.

The chain recombines TRBV29-1 with TRBJ2-7; 8 nucleotides match TRBD2. CDR3 size: 12 residues. J was trimmed by 2 bases and V by 6 bases; bases with no gene match: 3. The germline V gene encodes CDR1 SQVTM and CDR2 ANQGSEA. The CDR3 DNA sequence: TGCAGCGTCGTAGCGGGAACCTACGAGCAGTACTTC. Translating gives CSVVAGTYEQYF.

V is TRBV30 and J is TRBJ1-1; D is perhaps TRBD1 (6 bases). The CDR3 contains 13 residues. The V end lost 7 bases, the J end lost 0 bases, and 12 bases lay between the germline ends. The germline V gene encodes CDR1 GTSNPN and CDR2 SVGIG (reference sequence). In DNA, the CDR3 is TGTGCCTTGTCCAGGGGACTGAACACTGAAGCTTTCTTT. Amino acids: CALSRGLNTEAFF.

The chain couples TRBV19 to TRBJ2-3; 8 bases agree with TRBD2. The J segment lost 3 bases and the V segment lost 5 bases, leaving 4 bases of the junction unmatched. Germline loops: CDR1 LNHDA, CDR2 SQIVND (reference sequence). This CDR3 region has 14 residues. The CDR3 DNA is TGTGCCAGTAGTCCCGGGGGGGGTACAGATACGCAGTATTTT. Its translation is CASSPGGGTDTQYF.

This rearrangement joins TRBV5-1 to TRBJ1-1; D is possibly TRBD1 (5 bases). V lost 0 bases, J lost 3 bases, and 12 bases lay in between. The CDR3 totals 15 residues. Per the germline V gene, CDR1 is SGHRS and CDR2 is YFSETQ. CDR3 sequence reads: CASSLEGRRDTEAFF. The CDR3 coding sequence is TGCGCCAGCAGCTTGGAGGGGCGCCGGGACACTGAAGCTTTCTTT.

The chain couples TRBV6-5 to TRBJ1-2; D is uncertain. The CDR3 loop spans 14 amino acids. The germline gives CDR1 MNHEY, CDR2 SVGAGI. Trimming removed 0 bases from V and 13 bases from J, with 18 bases in between. Here the CDR3 DNA reads TGTGCCAGCAGTTACTCGAATCCCCCAAGCGGATCCACCTTC. Translated: CASSYSNPPSGSTF.

The genes are TRBV7-2 and TRBJ1-3; D is perhaps TRBD1 (6 bases). Trimming shortened V by 2 bases and J by 1 base, and 15 bases separated the two germline ends. This CDR3 comprises 17 residues. Germline V lookup: CDR1 SGHTA, CDR2 FQGNSA. In DNA, the CDR3 is TGTGCCAGCAGCTTAAGGGTGGGGGCCCTATCTGGAAACACCATATATTTT. Protein: CASSLRVGALSGNTIYF. Together with reference TRBV7-2 and TRBJ1-3, the CDR3 gives the full variable domain: GAGVSQSPSNKVTEKGKDVELRCDPISGHTALYWYRQSLGQGLEFLIYFQGNSAPDKSGLPSDRFSAERTGGSVSTLTIQRTQQEDSAVYLCASSLRVGALSGNTIYFGEGSWLTVV.

The V and J genes are TRBV7-6 and TRBJ1-1; D is unclear. Germline V gene lookup returns CDR1 SGHVS and CDR2 FNYEAQ. This CDR3 is built from 13 residues. Trimming took off 5 bases at V and 3 bases at J, with 10 bases between the two ends. The DNA of the CDR3 is TGTGCCAGCAGCCTTAGTGAATACACTGAAGCTTTCTTT. This translates into CASSLSEYTEAFF.

The gene calls are TRBV6-1 and TRBJ1-5; D is possibly TRBD1 (5 bases). Between the trimmed V and J ends, which lost 7 bases and 1 base, there was a span of 11 bases. Germline V CDR1 and CDR2: MNHNS, SASEGT. CDR3 length: 14 residues. The CDR3 DNA reads TGTGCCAGCACCCCAGGGTCGAGCAATCAGCCCCAGCATTTT. Translated, it gives CASTPGSSNQPQHF.

The rearrangement joins TRBV5-1 to TRBJ1-5, with D possibly being TRBD1 (5 bases). Germline V gene lookup returns CDR1 SGHRS and CDR2 YFSETQ. V lost 4 bases and J 1 base, leaving 18 bases between the germline ends. This CDR3 region has 17 residues. The CDR3 spells CASSPGGGLISNQPQHF. The CDR3 DNA reads TGCGCCAGCAGCCCGGGGGGAGGACTGATCAGCAATCAGCCCCAGCATTTT. The entire variable domain, with the rest obtained from reference TRBV5-1 and TRBJ1-5, is as follows: KAGVTQTPRYLIKTRGQQVTLSCSPISGHRSVSWYQQTPGQGLQFLFEYFSETQRNKGNFPGRFSGRQFSNSRSEMNVSTLELGDSALYLCASSPGGGLISNQPQHFGDGTRLSIL.

V usage is TRBV30 and J usage is TRBJ1-2; 9 nucleotides line up with TRBD1. CDR3 length: 15 residues. CDR1 and CDR2 from the germline V gene are GTSNPN and SVGIG (reference sequence). Trimming removed 3 bases from V and 8 bases from J; junction bases left unmatched: 13. CDR3: CAWRGDRALSRGYTF. CDR3 sequence (DNA): TGTGCCTGGAGGGGGGACAGGGCCTTGTCCCGGGGCTACACCTTC.

CDR3 in amino acids: CSVEGQGVDIQYF. The CDR3 coding sequence is TGCAGCGTTGAGGGGCAGGGGGTGGACATTCAGTACTTC. The V gene is TRBV29-1, the J gene TRBJ2-4; 7 positions agree with TRBD1. J was trimmed by 8 bases and V by 3 bases; bases with no gene match: 7. CDR1 SQVTM and CDR2 ANQGSEA come from the germline V gene. The CDR3 has 13 residues.